A single sample gave rise to the 30 T cell receptor beta chains below, sequenced in a study of blood T cell repertoires in COVID-19. TCRdb's copy holds only in-frame clones and misses some; the assay was immunoSEQ multiplex PCR. The sample contains about 220,000 clones, approximately 90% of which appear only once. Sequencing was done on a sample of PBMCs or T cells enriched from blood (not recorded which). Every receptor here comes from a woman aged 18-30 years in a cohort exposed to, infected with or recovered from COVID-19 (not recorded which).

The CDR3 nucleotides read TGCGCCAGCAGCCTATTAACACAGGGGGCTGAGACTGAAGCTTTCTTT. This translates into CASSLLTQGAETEAFF. V is TRBV4-1 and J is TRBJ1-1, with 9 bases aligning to TRBD1. V gave up 4 bases and J gave up 5 bases; unmatched junction bases: 11. The CDR3 is made up of 16 amino acids. Germline V CDR1 and CDR2: MGHRA, YSYEKL.

This clone turned up a few times. J is TRBJ1-6 and V is TRBV10-1; TRBD1 aligns across 12 bases. V shed 6 bases, J shed 9 bases, and the junction held 3 bases outside the gene matches. CDR1 WNHNN and CDR2 SYGVQD come from the germline V gene (reference sequence). The CDR3 spans 14 residues. CDR3 sequence (DNA): TGCGCCAGCAGCCCGGGACAGGGGGCTTCACCCCTCCACTTT. Translated: CASSPGQGASPLHF.

The chain employs TRBV4-1 and TRBJ1-2, with TRBD1 as a possible D gene (5 bases). Germline V gene lookup returns CDR1 MGHRA and CDR2 YSYEKL. The CDR3 loop spans 13 amino acids. Trimming shortened V by 4 bases and J by 7 bases, and 13 bases separated the two germline ends. This CDR3 is CASSLGGDAGYTF. CDR3 in DNA: TGCGCCAGCAGCCTGGGGGGAGATGCTGGCTACACCTTC.

The chain couples TRBV6-1 to TRBJ2-3, with 9 nucleotides matching TRBD2. V was pared by 1 base and J by 2 bases, with 1 base of the junction left unmatched. CDR1 and CDR2 from the germline V gene are MNHNS and SASEGT. CDR3 length equals 15 residues. In nucleotides, the CDR3 is TGTGCCAGCAGTGAAGTAGCGGGAGACACAGATACGCAGTATTTT. It codes for CASSEVAGDTDTQYF.

This sequence joins TRBV7-3 and TRBJ2-3; D unresolved. V was shortened by 3 bases and J by 1 base, with 5 bases between the two germline ends. Germline-derived CDR1 and CDR2 are SGHTA and FQGTGA. The length of the CDR3 is 13 residues. The CDR3 sequence: CASSFPGTDTQYF. CDR3 DNA sequence: TGTGCCAGCAGCTTCCCAGGCACAGATACGCAGTATTTT.

The chain recombines TRBV2 with TRBJ1-1, with D possibly being TRBD1 (5 bases). The CDR3 is 14 residues long. Germline V gene sequence: CDR1 SNHLY, CDR2 FYNNEI. CDR3 residues: CAGDSGAMNTEAFF. DNA of the CDR3: TGTGCTGGGGACTCTGGAGCCATGAACACTGAAGCTTTCTTT.

CDR3 amino acids: CASSQAPGVQGKLFF. The CDR3 DNA sequence: TGTGCCAGCAGCCAAGCTCCAGGGGTACAGGGAAAACTGTTTTTT. V and J are TRBV3-1 (or the pseudogene TRBV3-2) and TRBJ1-4; possible D gene TRBD1, 6 bases. The CDR3 runs 15 residues. The germline V and J ends were trimmed by 1 base and 10 bases, with 16 bases remaining between them. The germline V gene encodes CDR1 LGHDT and CDR2 YNNKEL (reference sequence).

For the CDR3, the DNA is TGTGCCAGCAGTGAAGGTGGGACAGCTAGCTACGAGCAGTACTTC. This gives the protein CASSEGGTASYEQYF. This chain links TRBV2 with TRBJ2-7; 7 nucleotides align to TRBD1. This CDR3 is built from 15 residues. The germline V gene has CDR1 SNHLY and CDR2 FYNNEI. The V gene end was trimmed by 1 base and the J gene end by 3 bases; junction bases not matched to a gene: 6.

The chain couples TRBV2 to TRBJ1-6, with TRBD1 matching 9 bases. The CDR3 sequence is 14 residues long. Losses at the gene ends were 7 bases for V and 11 bases for J; bases not matched to a gene: 9. Germline-derived CDR1 and CDR2 are SNHLY and FYNNEI. CDR3 in amino acids: CASKRTGVMPPLHF. CDR3 nucleotide sequence: TGTGCCAGCAAACGGACAGGGGTCATGCCACCCCTCCACTTT.

The chain joins TRBV7-3 to TRBJ2-1, with D maybe TRBD2 (5 bases). CDR1 is SGHTA and CDR2 is FQGTGA in the germline V gene. V was shortened by 1 base and J by 6 bases, with 13 bases between the two germline ends. There are 15 residues in the CDR3. The CDR3 DNA reads TGTGCCAGCAGCTTAATGCATGGTAGCGCCAATGAGCAGTTCTTC. It encodes CASSLMHGSANEQFF.

This clone was seen at least ten times. J is TRBJ1-1 and V is TRBV11-2; TRBD1 is a possible D gene (6 bases). The length of the CDR3 is 13 residues. Trimming removed 6 bases at V and 0 bases at J, with 8 bases between. Germline V lookup: CDR1 SGHAT, CDR2 FQNNGV. CDR3 DNA sequence: TGTGCCAGCAGAACAGGGCTGAACACTGAAGCTTTCTTT. Its translation is CASRTGLNTEAFF.

The chain employs TRBV28 and TRBJ2-2; the D is unclear. Trimming removed 6 bases from V and 5 bases from J, with 13 bases in between. The CDR3 consists of 14 residues. Looked up from germline, CDR1 is MDHEN and CDR2 is SYDVKM. CDR3 loop: CASRPGLITGELFF. CDR3 coding DNA: TGTGCCAGCAGGCCGGGTCTTATTACCGGGGAGCTGTTTTTT.

The rearrangement links TRBV20-1 to TRBJ2-1; 7 nucleotides match TRBD1. CDR1 is DFQATT and CDR2 is SNEGSKA in the germline V gene (reference sequence). CDR3 size: 15 residues. V shed 3 bases and J 7 bases; nucleotides not matched to a gene: 12. CDR3 amino acids: CSASHSGTDQNEQFF. CDR3 in DNA: TGCAGTGCTAGTCATTCCGGGACAGACCAGAATGAGCAGTTCTTC.

The rearrangement joins TRBV5-1 to TRBJ1-3; 7 bases line up with TRBD1. CDR3 length: 16 residues. CDR1 is SGHRS, CDR2 YFSETQ, per germline. V lost 4 bases and J lost 1; bases outside the gene matches: 8. The CDR3 protein is CASSPKGQLSGNTIYF. Here the CDR3 DNA reads TGCGCCAGCAGCCCAAAGGGACAGCTTTCTGGAAACACCATATATTTT. Based on the CDR3 plus reference TRBV5-1 and TRBJ1-3, the full variable domain is KAGVTQTPRYLIKTRGQQVTLSCSPISGHRSVSWYQQTPGQGLQFLFEYFSETQRNKGNFPGRFSGRQFSNSRSEMNVSTLELGDSALYLCASSPKGQLSGNTIYFGEGSWLTVV.

V gene TRBV28 combines with J gene TRBJ1-5, with 10 nucleotides matching TRBD1. Germline V lookup: CDR1 MDHEN, CDR2 SYDVKM. The V segment lost 1 base and the J segment 5 bases; nucleotides outside the gene matches: 2. The CDR3 runs to 15 residues. This CDR3 reads CASSLFGTGDQPQHF. DNA for the CDR3: TGTGCCAGCAGTTTATTTGGGACAGGGGATCAGCCCCAGCATTTT. The variable domain in full, with the rest retrieved from reference TRBV28 and TRBJ1-5, is DVKVTQSSRYLVKRTGEKVFLECVQDMDHENMFWYRQDPGLGLRLIYFSYDVKMKEKGDIPEGYSVSREKKERFSLILESASTNQTSMYLCASSLFGTGDQPQHFGDGTRLSIL.

The chain uses TRBV12-3 or TRBV12-4 and TRBJ2-7; no clear D gene. V gave up 5 bases and J gave up 2 bases, with 10 bases separating them. The CDR3 spans 13 residues. CDR3 in amino acids: CASSKTRAYEQYF. The CDR3 region has the DNA TGTGCCAGCAGTAAGACAAGAGCCTACGAGCAGTACTTC.

This rearrangement joins TRBV9 to TRBJ1-1; D might be TRBD1 (5 bases). Trimming removed 6 bases from V and 0 bases from J, with 12 bases in between. Per the germline V gene, CDR1 is SGDLS and CDR2 is YYNGEE. The CDR3 length is 14 residues. CDR3 sequence (DNA): TGTGCCAGCAAAGATGGGGGGATGAACACTGAAGCTTTCTTT. Encoded protein: CASKDGGMNTEAFF.

The chain joins TRBV2 to TRBJ1-4, with 9 bases that match TRBD1. Germline-derived CDR1 and CDR2 are SNHLY and FYNNEI. The CDR3 has 12 amino acids. The ends lost 5 bases at V and 8 bases at J; junction bases unmatched: 0. In DNA, the CDR3 is TGTGCCAGCAGTACAGGGGGCGAAAAACTGTTTTTT. Its protein is CASSTGGEKLFF.

The V and J genes are TRBV7-9 and TRBJ1-1; 7 positions match TRBD1. Trimming removed 5 bases from V and 4 bases from J; junction bases left unmatched: 16. Per germline, CDR1 SEHNR and CDR2 FQNEAQ (reference sequence). The CDR3 is 17 residues long. The CDR3: CASSLGFLTGRGTEAFF. CDR3 in DNA: TGTGCCAGCAGCCTTGGATTCCTGACAGGGAGAGGCACTGAAGCTTTCTTT.

The CDR3 sequence is CASSQDRQMNTEAFF. The CDR3 region has the DNA TGCGCCAGCAGCCAAGACAGACAGATGAACACTGAAGCTTTCTTT. This sequence joins TRBV4-1 and TRBJ1-1, with D possibly matching TRBD1 (5 bases). Trimming stripped 0 bases from V and 0 bases from J, with 8 bases between. The CDR3 has 15 amino acids. Germline V lookup: CDR1 MGHRA, CDR2 YSYEKL.

The J gene is TRBJ1-2, the V gene TRBV5-1; D gene uncertain. The CDR3 spans 12 residues. CDR1 and CDR2 from the germline V gene are SGHRS and YFSETQ. The ends were cut back, 2 bases at V and 4 bases at J, with 6 bases in the middle. DNA for the CDR3: TGCGCCAGCAGCTTCTACAGCTATGGCTACACCTTC. Amino acid sequence: CASSFYSYGYTF.

The chain links TRBV9 to TRBJ1-4; no clear D gene. This CDR3 comprises 14 residues. Germline assignment: CDR1 SGDLS and CDR2 YYNGEE. V lost 0 bases to trimming and J lost 9 bases, with 12 bases between them. CDR3 in DNA: TGTGCCAGCAGCGTAGGGAGTAATATGCAAAAACTGTTTTTT. It translates to CASSVGSNMQKLFF.

This clone was counted only a few times. The chain uses TRBV6-1 and TRBJ1-5, with D perhaps matching TRBD1 (6 bases). Trimming cost V 3 bases and J 3 bases, with 9 bases left between them. Germline V gives CDR1 MNHNS, CDR2 SASEGT. The CDR3 totals 14 residues. The CDR3 reads CASSDGQFNQPQHF. CDR3 nucleotides: TGTGCCAGCAGTGATGGACAGTTCAATCAGCCCCAGCATTTT.

The gene calls are TRBV5-6 and TRBJ1-6; the match to TRBD1 covers 10 bases. The CDR3 has 15 residues. The V gene end was trimmed by 2 bases and the J gene end by 10 bases; junction bases not matched to a gene: 6. CDR1 and CDR2 from the germline V gene are SGHDT and YYEEEE. CDR3 DNA sequence: TGTGCCAGCAGCTTCCGGGACAGGGGAAGATCACCCCTCCACTTT. This sequence encodes CASSFRDRGRSPLHF.

The chain carries TRBV7-9 and TRBJ1-1, with D unresolved. Per the germline V gene, CDR1 is SEHNR and CDR2 is FQNEAQ (reference sequence). V lost 3 bases, J lost 6 bases, and 8 bases lay in between. The CDR3 is made up of 12 amino acids. The CDR3 DNA reads TGTGCCAGCAGCTTCCAGACTGCTGAAGCTTTCTTT. It translates to CASSFQTAEAFF.

The chain joins TRBV4-2 to TRBJ1-1, with D perhaps matching TRBD1 (6 bases). This CDR3 is built from 15 residues. The V and J ends lost 2 bases and 5 bases respectively, with 15 bases between them. Per the germline V gene, CDR1 is LGHNA and CDR2 is YNFKEQ. CDR3 region: CASSQRGGGSTEAFF. CDR3 coding DNA: TGTGCCAGCAGCCAAAGGGGGGGTGGGTCTACTGAAGCTTTCTTT.

The CDR3 spells CASSQETGGGGSYEQYF. In DNA, the CDR3 is TGTGCCAGCAGCCAAGAAACCGGGGGAGGAGGAAGCTACGAGCAGTACTTC. This chain uses TRBV4-2 with TRBJ2-7; the D gene is possibly TRBD2 (6 bases). The germline CDR1 and CDR2 sequences are LGHNA and YNFKEQ. This CDR3 has 17 residues. V dropped 0 bases and J dropped 3 bases, with 18 bases sitting between them.

The chain is built from TRBV18 and TRBJ2-5, with no clear D. CDR3 size: 15 residues. Deletions cut 5 bases from V and 5 bases from J, with 18 bases between. Germline loops: CDR1 KGHSH, CDR2 LQKENI. CDR3 region: CASSLPSVGRETQYF. The CDR3 nucleotides read TGTGCCAGCTCATTGCCTTCGGTCGGTCGGGAGACCCAGTACTTC.

The CDR3 here is CASSLRTSGGTDTQYF. The CDR3 DNA reads TGTGCCAGCAGCCTTCGGACTAGCGGGGGGACAGATACGCAGTATTTT. J is TRBJ2-3 and V is TRBV3-1 (or the pseudogene TRBV3-2); 14 bases line up with TRBD2. Germline V gene data show CDR1 as LGHDT and CDR2 as YNNKEL (reference sequence). With 4 bases clipped from V and 3 bases from J, the junction kept 3 bases outside the gene matches. This CDR3 is 16 amino acids long.

This chain joins TRBV11-3 and TRBJ2-5; 10 bases are a match to TRBD1. The CDR3 has 14 residues. In germline, CDR1 is SGHNT, CDR2 YENEEA. V lost 3 bases and J lost 5; bases outside the gene matches: 3. CDR3 loop: CASSFRTGGETQYF. The CDR3 DNA sequence: TGTGCCAGCAGCTTCCGGACAGGGGGGGAGACCCAGTACTTC.